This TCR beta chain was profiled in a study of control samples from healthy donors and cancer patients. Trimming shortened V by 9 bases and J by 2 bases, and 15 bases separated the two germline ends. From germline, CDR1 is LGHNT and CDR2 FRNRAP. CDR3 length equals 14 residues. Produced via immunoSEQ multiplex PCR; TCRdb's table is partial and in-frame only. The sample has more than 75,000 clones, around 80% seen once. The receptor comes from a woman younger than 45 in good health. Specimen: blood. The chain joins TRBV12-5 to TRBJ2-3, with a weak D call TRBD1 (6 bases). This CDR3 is CASNWQGPTDTQYF. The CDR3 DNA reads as TGTGCTAGCAACTGGCAGGGGCCCACAGATACGCAGTATTTT.